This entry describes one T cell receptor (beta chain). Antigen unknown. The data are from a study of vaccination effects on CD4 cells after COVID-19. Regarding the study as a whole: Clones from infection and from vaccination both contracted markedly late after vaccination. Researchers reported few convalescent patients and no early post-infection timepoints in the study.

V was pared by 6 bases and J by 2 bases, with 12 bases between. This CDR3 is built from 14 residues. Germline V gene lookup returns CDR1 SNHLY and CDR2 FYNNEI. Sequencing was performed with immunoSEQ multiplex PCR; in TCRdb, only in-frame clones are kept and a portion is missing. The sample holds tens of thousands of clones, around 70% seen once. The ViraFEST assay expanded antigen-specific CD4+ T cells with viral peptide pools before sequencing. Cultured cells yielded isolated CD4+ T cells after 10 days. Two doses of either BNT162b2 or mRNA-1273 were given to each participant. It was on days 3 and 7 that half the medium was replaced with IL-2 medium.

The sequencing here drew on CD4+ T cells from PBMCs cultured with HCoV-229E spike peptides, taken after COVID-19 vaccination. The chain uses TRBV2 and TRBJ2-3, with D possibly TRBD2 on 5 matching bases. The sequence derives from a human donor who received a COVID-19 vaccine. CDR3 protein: CASRNRGNTDTQYF. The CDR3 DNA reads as TGTGCCAGCAGGAACCGGGGAAACACAGATACGCAGTATTTT.